The clone carrying this TCR beta chain occurred a few times. This sample is part of a study of type 1 and type 2 diabetes patients. PCR was run on genomic DNA. Multiplex PCR with 30 forward and 13 reverse primers amplified the TCR beta CDR3. A single record per CDR3 protein comes from TCRdb applying MiXCR to the multiplex PCR reads. The table records about 290,000 distinct CDR3 sequences, roughly 50% of them present only once. J gave up 4 bases and V 7 bases, and 8 bases lay outside the gene matches. This CDR3 region has 14 residues. The receptor comes from a young man with type 2 diabetes. The sequenced sample consisted of peripheral blood mononuclear cells (PBMCs). This rearrangement joins TRBV12-3 or TRBV12-4 to TRBJ2-5; 8 positions match TRBD1. In nucleotides, the CDR3 is TGTGCCAGCAATGAACGGACAGGGATAGAGACCCAGTACTTC. This codes for CASNERTGIETQYF.